Below, 17 T cell receptor beta chains from the same sample are listed, as sequenced in a study of T cells in women clearing cervical HPV infection. TCRdb's copy holds only in-frame clones and misses some; the assay was immunoSEQ multiplex PCR. This table holds 30,000 to 40,000 clones. The sample was blood buffy coat. Every receptor here comes from a woman aged 18 to 75 with a cervical HPV16 infection that either progressed to CIN3+ or cleared (not recorded which).

On this clone itself: Read data end 3 residues before the CDR3 end; the end is taken from the germline J gene. This sample includes further DNA sequences coding for the same CDR3. The chain couples TRBV5-1 to TRBJ2-7, with 7 bases that match TRBD1. Germline V lookup: CDR1 SGHRS, CDR2 YFSETQ. The CDR3 is made up of 13 amino acids. Trimming at V came to 2 bases and at J to 3 bases, leaving 2 bases not matched to a gene. The CDR3 reads CASSLRTGYEQYF. The part of the CDR3 DNA that was read is TGCGCCAGCAGCTTACGGACAGGCTACGAG.

As for this clone: Sequencing ends 3 residues short of the CDR3 end; the germline J gene provides the rest. The V gene is TRBV10-3, the J gene TRBJ2-3, with TRBD2 matching over 9 bases. The CDR3 is 16 residues long. Germline CDR1 is ENHRY and CDR2 is SYGVKD. V dropped 4 bases and J dropped 4; count of bases not matched to a gene: 9. The CDR3 bases that were read are TGTGCCATCAGTGCGGCTAGCGGGAAAGGGGCAGATACG. Protein: CAISAASGKGADT. Given in full, the CDR3 is CAISAASGKGADTQYF.

Turning to this clone: The read ends 3 residues early relative to the CDR3; the germline J gene fills the gap. This chain connects TRBV6-1 to TRBJ2-2, with D possibly TRBD1 on 6 matching bases. The length of the CDR3 is 15 residues. CDR1 and CDR2 (germline): MNHNS, SASEGT. The sequenced part of the CDR3 DNA is TGTGCCAGCAGTGAATCGATTGGGGGCATGTCACCG. Translated, it gives CASSESIGGMSP. The full CDR3 is CASSESIGGMSPLFF.

Turning to this clone: The read stops 3 residues short of the end of the CDR3; the missing end is completed from the germline J gene. The chain combines TRBV29-1 with TRBJ2-1, with 10 bases aligning to TRBD2. Germline trimming cut 3 bases from V and 5 bases from J; bases unmatched to any gene: 13. Per the germline V gene, CDR1 is SQVTM and CDR2 is ANQGSEA. The CDR3 loop spans 17 amino acids. The DNA read from the CDR3 is TGCAGCGTTGAGGGCCTAGCGGGAGCAAAATCCCACAATGAG. Protein: CSVEGLAGAKSHNE. The full-length CDR3 reads as CSVEGLAGAKSHNEQFF.

As to this clone: The read is 3 residues too short to cover the CDR3 end, so that end is filled in from the germline J gene. The chain is built from TRBV2 and TRBJ1-4; D might be TRBD1 (6 bases). CDR3 length: 13 residues. From germline, CDR1 is SNHLY and CDR2 FYNNEI. CDR3 bases read: TGTGCCAGCAGTGAACAGGGGATATCACCA. Protein: CASSEQGISP. The entire CDR3 is CASSEQGISPLFF.

Regarding this clone: The read terminates 3 residues ahead of where the CDR3 ends, so the germline J gene completes it. The chain employs TRBV19 and TRBJ2-1, with 12 nucleotides matching TRBD2. Germline assignment: CDR1 LNHDA and CDR2 SQIVND (reference sequence). This CDR3 has 15 residues. The ends lost 2 bases at V and 8 bases at J; junction bases unmatched: 4. The CDR3 here is CASSILTSGSDEQFF. CDR3 DNA (partial): TGTGCCAGTAGTATATTGACTAGCGGGAGCGATGAG.

Details on this clone: The CDR3 end lies 3 residues beyond the end of the read and is filled in from the germline J gene. The V call is TRBV10-1, the J call TRBJ2-3; 14 nucleotides match TRBD2. After removal of 4 bases from V and 6 bases from J, the junction contained 6 bases not matched to a gene. CDR1 is WNHNN, CDR2 SYGVQD, per germline (reference sequence). The CDR3 spans 16 residues. The CDR3 bases that were read are TGCGCCAGCAGTGCGGGGACTAGCGGGGGCGTGGATACG. It codes for CASSAGTSGGVDT. The whole CDR3 sequence reads CASSAGTSGGVDTQYF.

CDR3: CASSPSGTVGEKLFF. Partial CDR3 DNA: TGTGCCAGCAGCCCATCCGGGACAGTAGGGGAAAAA. V is TRBV7-9 and J is TRBJ1-4; 7 positions agree with TRBD1. With the read ending 3 residues before the CDR3 end, the germline J gene is used to fill in that end. Trimming took 5 bases from V and 8 from J; bases not matched to a gene: 11. The CDR3 extends over 15 amino acids. Germline loops: CDR1 SEHNR, CDR2 FQNEAQ (reference sequence).

Worth noting for this clone: The CDR3 end is not reached by the read, which stops 3 residues before it; the germline J gene fills it in. V usage is TRBV28 and J usage is TRBJ1-2; no reliable D call. CDR3 length equals 13 residues. The germline V gene encodes CDR1 MDHEN and CDR2 SYDVKM. Trimming cost V 4 bases and J 3 bases, with 9 bases left between them. CDR3 DNA (partial): TGTGCCAGCAGTTCTAACGTTTACTATGGC. Protein product: CASSSNVYYG. The full CDR3 protein reads CASSSNVYYGYTF.

About this clone: The read gets to within 3 residues of the CDR3 end, and the germline J gene fills in the rest. V usage is TRBV5-1 and J usage is TRBJ1-2; 9 positions agree with TRBD1. The CDR3 extends over 15 amino acids. Germline CDR1 reads SGHRS; CDR2 reads YFSETQ. The junction had 11 bases not matched to a gene; V was cut back by 4 bases and J by 7 bases. The DNA read from the CDR3 is TGCGCCAGCAGCCCCGGACAGGGGAAATTAAGTGGC. This translates into CASSPGQGKLSG. The full CDR3 protein reads CASSPGQGKLSGYTF.

About this clone itself: The CDR3 end is not reached by the read, which stops 3 residues before it; the germline J gene fills it in. This chain links TRBV7-9 with TRBJ1-3; D unclear. The V end was cut by 5 bases, the J end by 4 bases, with 9 bases between. This CDR3 contains 13 residues. Per the germline V gene, CDR1 is SEHNR and CDR2 is FQNEAQ (reference sequence). The CDR3 sequence: CASSLSSGNTIYF. CDR3 DNA (partial): TGTGCCAGCAGCCTATCCTCCGGAAACACC.

Regarding this clone: Sequencing ends 3 residues short of the CDR3 end; the germline J gene provides the rest. The J gene is TRBJ2-2, the V gene TRBV19, with D perhaps matching TRBD2 (5 bases). This CDR3 contains 15 residues. V dropped 1 base and J dropped 1 base, with 7 bases sitting between them. The germline CDR1 and CDR2 sequences are LNHDA and SQIVND (reference sequence). This CDR3 is CASSIVRGNTGELFF. The CDR3 bases that were read are TGTGCCAGTAGTATAGTTCGGGGGAACACCGGGGAG.

With respect to this clone: The read is 3 residues too short to cover the CDR3 end, so that end is filled in from the germline J gene. The gene calls are TRBV19 and TRBJ1-1; no firm D call. The CDR3 has 13 residues. CDR1 and CDR2 (germline): LNHDA, SQIVND (reference sequence). Trimming pared 5 bases from V and 2 bases from J, leaving 9 bases between. CDR3 DNA (partial): TGTGCCAGTAGTGTACAGTTTAACACTGAA. Residues: CASSVQFNTE. Given in full, the CDR3 is CASSVQFNTEAFF.

A word on this clone: The read terminates 3 residues ahead of where the CDR3 ends, so the germline J gene completes it. The rearrangement uses TRBV5-6 and TRBJ2-5; D perhaps matches TRBD2 (5 bases). Germline CDR1 and CDR2: SGHDT and YYEEEE. The CDR3 is 14 residues long. Trimming left V 0 bases short and J 1 base short, with 7 bases between. The part of the CDR3 DNA that was read is TGTGCCAGCAGCTTGGCCGGACTCCAAGAGACC. It encodes CASSLAGLQET. The full CDR3 sequence reads CASSLAGLQETQYF.

CDR3 bases read: TGTGCCAGCAGCCCCCCCAGGGGAGCCTACGAG. This encodes CASSPPRGAYE. Given in full, the CDR3 is CASSPPRGAYEQYF. The rearrangement links TRBV7-9 to TRBJ2-7; D may be TRBD1 (6 bases). Read data end 3 residues before the CDR3 end; the end is taken from the germline J gene. This CDR3 is built from 14 residues. Germline V gene data show CDR1 as SEHNR and CDR2 as FQNEAQ (reference sequence). Trimming pared 5 bases from V and 2 bases from J, leaving 13 bases between.

For this clone: With the read ending 3 residues before the CDR3 end, the germline J gene is used to fill in that end. The chain carries TRBV19 and TRBJ2-5; D is unresolved. This CDR3 has 13 amino acids. Trimming took off 4 bases at V and 4 bases at J, with 10 bases between the two ends. Germline V gene sequence: CDR1 LNHDA, CDR2 SQIVND (reference sequence). The sequenced CDR3 bases are TGTGCCAGTAGTACAATAGCCCGAGAGACC. Translated, it gives CASSTIARET. The whole CDR3 reads CASSTIARETQYF.

Remarks on this clone: The CDR3 is cut off 3 residues early in the read; its end comes from the germline J gene. The chain is built from TRBV30 and TRBJ1-2, with 7 bases fitting TRBD1. Germline values: CDR1 GTSNPN, CDR2 SVGIG (reference sequence). This CDR3 contains 12 residues. The CDR3 DNA, read in part, is TGTGCCTGGAGTGGGGACAGCCATACC. Translation: CAWSGDSHT. The entire CDR3 is CAWSGDSHTYTF.